This TCR beta chain was obtained from a study of cytomegalovirus exposure and HLA in healthy donors. Overall study findings and caveats: Cytomegalovirus-associated status was assigned to about 180 TCR beta chains.

The CDR3 covers 19 residues. Germline CDR1 reads MDHEN; CDR2 reads SYDVKM. V lost 3 bases and J lost 3; bases outside the gene matches: 15. With regard to this clone: Antigen: not known.

Assay used: immunoSEQ multiplex PCR; TCRdb lists only in-frame clones, some missing. The sample has approximately 140,000 clones, around 87% seen once; the top ten hold approximately 10%. Sequencing used PBMCs. This sequence originates from a man younger than 35 in good health and CMV-seropositive. The rearrangement uses TRBV28 and TRBJ1-3, with 9 positions matching TRBD1. Written as DNA, the CDR3 is TGTGCCAGCAGTTTGGCCCCGGGGACAGGGAGGGATAGTGGAAACACCATATATTTT. Protein product: CASSLAPGTGRDSGNTIYF.